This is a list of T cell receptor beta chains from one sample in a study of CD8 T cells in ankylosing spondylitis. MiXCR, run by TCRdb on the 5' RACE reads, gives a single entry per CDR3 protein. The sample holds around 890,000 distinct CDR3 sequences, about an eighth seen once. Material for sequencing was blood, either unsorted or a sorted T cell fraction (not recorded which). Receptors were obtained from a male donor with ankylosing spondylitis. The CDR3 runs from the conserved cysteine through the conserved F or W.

cdr3_aa: CASSYDGETQYF; j_call: TRBJ2-5; cdr3_length: 12; v_call: TRBV7-2
cdr3_aa: CSASGDRNEQFF; j_call: TRBJ2-1; cdr3_length: 12; v_call: TRBV20-1
cdr3_aa: CSARGFGFETEAFF; j_call: TRBJ1-1; cdr3_length: 14; v_call: TRBV20-1
cdr3_aa: CASRSPPYEQYF; j_call: TRBJ2-7; cdr3_length: 12; v_call: TRBV6-5
cdr3_aa: CASSLGGLAGYREQYF; j_call: TRBJ2-7; cdr3_length: 16; v_call: TRBV7-2
cdr3_aa: CASSRRWNEQFF; j_call: TRBJ2-1; cdr3_length: 12; v_call: TRBV7-9
cdr3_aa: CASTSDRSNQPQHF; j_call: TRBJ1-5; cdr3_length: 14; v_call: TRBV12-3/TRBV12-4
cdr3_aa: CSVEGRMNTEAFF; j_call: TRBJ1-1; cdr3_length: 13; v_call: TRBV29-1
cdr3_aa: CASRDIPYNEQFF; j_call: TRBJ2-1; cdr3_length: 13; v_call: TRBV6-1
cdr3_aa: CATSRDLGAGSDEQFF; j_call: TRBJ2-1; cdr3_length: 16; v_call: TRBV15
cdr3_aa: CSARDRGLTGELFF; j_call: TRBJ2-2; cdr3_length: 14; v_call: TRBV20-1
cdr3_aa: CASSRRRGQAGNTEAFF; j_call: TRBJ1-1; cdr3_length: 17; v_call: TRBV7-9
cdr3_aa: CSVRRGTGPSYTF; j_call: TRBJ1-2; cdr3_length: 13; v_call: TRBV29-1
cdr3_aa: CASSRQARSYEQYF; j_call: TRBJ2-7; cdr3_length: 14; v_call: TRBV4-3
cdr3_aa: CASTYYGTGDSEAFF; j_call: TRBJ1-1; cdr3_length: 15; v_call: TRBV12-3/TRBV12-4
cdr3_aa: CASSFGSGPYEQYF; j_call: TRBJ2-7; cdr3_length: 14; v_call: TRBV7-2
cdr3_aa: CASSLHHQETQYF; j_call: TRBJ2-5; cdr3_length: 13; v_call: TRBV7-2
cdr3_aa: CASMGLLETQYF; j_call: TRBJ2-5; cdr3_length: 12; v_call: TRBV19
cdr3_aa: CASSLWSGRLNEKLFF; j_call: TRBJ1-4; cdr3_length: 16; v_call: TRBV7-9
cdr3_aa: CSSLPPGLKTQYF; j_call: TRBJ2-5; cdr3_length: 13; v_call: TRBV29-1
cdr3_aa: CASQRLAILTNYGYTF; j_call: TRBJ1-2; cdr3_length: 16; v_call: TRBV7-2
cdr3_aa: CASNYRVSETQYF; j_call: TRBJ2-5; cdr3_length: 13; v_call: TRBV6-2/TRBV6-3
cdr3_aa: CSASPKYEQYF; j_call: TRBJ2-7; cdr3_length: 11; v_call: TRBV20-1
cdr3_aa: CASSGTSGDEQFF; j_call: TRBJ2-1; cdr3_length: 13; v_call: TRBV5-5
cdr3_aa: CSASWGSMNTEAFF; j_call: TRBJ1-1; cdr3_length: 14; v_call: TRBV20-1
cdr3_aa: CASTQTHVGYTF; j_call: TRBJ1-2; cdr3_length: 12; v_call: TRBV12-3/TRBV12-4
cdr3_aa: CAIRSDSNQHQHF; j_call: TRBJ1-5; cdr3_length: 13; v_call: TRBV10-3
cdr3_aa: CASKRRAGGMSGELFF; j_call: TRBJ2-2; cdr3_length: 16; v_call: TRBV11-2
cdr3_aa: CSAQSAGGVQETQYF; j_call: TRBJ2-5; cdr3_length: 15; v_call: TRBV20-1
cdr3_aa: CSVALDYNEQFF; j_call: TRBJ2-1; cdr3_length: 12; v_call: TRBV29-1
cdr3_aa: CSVRAGTLGADTQYF; j_call: TRBJ2-3; cdr3_length: 15; v_call: TRBV29-1
cdr3_aa: CASSGTHSVSYEQYF; j_call: TRBJ2-7; cdr3_length: 15; v_call: TRBV5-1
cdr3_aa: CASTGRGGRSKADYGYTF; j_call: TRBJ1-2; cdr3_length: 18; v_call: TRBV21-1
cdr3_aa: CASSYSRDTEAFF; j_call: TRBJ1-1; cdr3_length: 13; v_call: TRBV6-5
cdr3_aa: CAIIPGQGPGNTIYF; j_call: TRBJ1-3; cdr3_length: 15; v_call: TRBV10-3
cdr3_aa: CASSQDGLAGWRYF; j_call: TRBJ2-7; cdr3_length: 14; v_call: TRBV3-1
cdr3_aa: CASSAQGFTYEQYF; j_call: TRBJ2-7; cdr3_length: 14; v_call: TRBV5-1
cdr3_aa: CASSVAQWAGHNEQFF; j_call: TRBJ2-1; cdr3_length: 16; v_call: TRBV9
cdr3_aa: CASSLVAGEGEQYF; j_call: TRBJ2-7; cdr3_length: 14; v_call: TRBV3-1
cdr3_aa: CSALGPLDTEAFF; j_call: TRBJ1-1; cdr3_length: 13; v_call: TRBV29-1
cdr3_aa: CSAREGGDTQYF; j_call: TRBJ2-3; cdr3_length: 12; v_call: TRBV20-1
cdr3_aa: CSAGLAGGRTDTQYF; j_call: TRBJ2-3; cdr3_length: 15; v_call: TRBV20-1
cdr3_aa: CASSFTGTSGMNEQFF; j_call: TRBJ2-1; cdr3_length: 16; v_call: TRBV7-2
cdr3_aa: CSVGRRQGTYEQYF; j_call: TRBJ2-7; cdr3_length: 14; v_call: TRBV29-1